The present entry profiles one TCR beta chain with its context. Germline and junction disagree at one end, which may indicate a read error. These data are taken from a study of blood T cells in healthy people across ages. Per the germline V gene, CDR1 is LNHNV and CDR2 is YYDKDF (reference sequence). The CDR3 runs to 15 residues. Combining a sample-barcoded 5' primer with a J-beta primer mix, a second PCR ran for roughly 6 to 12 cycles. TCRdb re-analysed the 5' RACE reads in MiXCR, keeping a single row per CDR3 protein. The sample lists 600,000 to 650,000 distinct CDR3 sequences; 58% were seen once. J is TRBJ1-2 and V is TRBV15; TRBD1 is a possible D gene (5 bases). The sequenced material came from blood. The TCR sequence derives from a man aged 60 to 75 in good health. The CDR3 here is CAASGDRGAAYGYTF. The CDR3 nucleotides are TGTGCCGCCAGCGGAGATCGAGGGGCGGCCTATGGCTACACCTTC.